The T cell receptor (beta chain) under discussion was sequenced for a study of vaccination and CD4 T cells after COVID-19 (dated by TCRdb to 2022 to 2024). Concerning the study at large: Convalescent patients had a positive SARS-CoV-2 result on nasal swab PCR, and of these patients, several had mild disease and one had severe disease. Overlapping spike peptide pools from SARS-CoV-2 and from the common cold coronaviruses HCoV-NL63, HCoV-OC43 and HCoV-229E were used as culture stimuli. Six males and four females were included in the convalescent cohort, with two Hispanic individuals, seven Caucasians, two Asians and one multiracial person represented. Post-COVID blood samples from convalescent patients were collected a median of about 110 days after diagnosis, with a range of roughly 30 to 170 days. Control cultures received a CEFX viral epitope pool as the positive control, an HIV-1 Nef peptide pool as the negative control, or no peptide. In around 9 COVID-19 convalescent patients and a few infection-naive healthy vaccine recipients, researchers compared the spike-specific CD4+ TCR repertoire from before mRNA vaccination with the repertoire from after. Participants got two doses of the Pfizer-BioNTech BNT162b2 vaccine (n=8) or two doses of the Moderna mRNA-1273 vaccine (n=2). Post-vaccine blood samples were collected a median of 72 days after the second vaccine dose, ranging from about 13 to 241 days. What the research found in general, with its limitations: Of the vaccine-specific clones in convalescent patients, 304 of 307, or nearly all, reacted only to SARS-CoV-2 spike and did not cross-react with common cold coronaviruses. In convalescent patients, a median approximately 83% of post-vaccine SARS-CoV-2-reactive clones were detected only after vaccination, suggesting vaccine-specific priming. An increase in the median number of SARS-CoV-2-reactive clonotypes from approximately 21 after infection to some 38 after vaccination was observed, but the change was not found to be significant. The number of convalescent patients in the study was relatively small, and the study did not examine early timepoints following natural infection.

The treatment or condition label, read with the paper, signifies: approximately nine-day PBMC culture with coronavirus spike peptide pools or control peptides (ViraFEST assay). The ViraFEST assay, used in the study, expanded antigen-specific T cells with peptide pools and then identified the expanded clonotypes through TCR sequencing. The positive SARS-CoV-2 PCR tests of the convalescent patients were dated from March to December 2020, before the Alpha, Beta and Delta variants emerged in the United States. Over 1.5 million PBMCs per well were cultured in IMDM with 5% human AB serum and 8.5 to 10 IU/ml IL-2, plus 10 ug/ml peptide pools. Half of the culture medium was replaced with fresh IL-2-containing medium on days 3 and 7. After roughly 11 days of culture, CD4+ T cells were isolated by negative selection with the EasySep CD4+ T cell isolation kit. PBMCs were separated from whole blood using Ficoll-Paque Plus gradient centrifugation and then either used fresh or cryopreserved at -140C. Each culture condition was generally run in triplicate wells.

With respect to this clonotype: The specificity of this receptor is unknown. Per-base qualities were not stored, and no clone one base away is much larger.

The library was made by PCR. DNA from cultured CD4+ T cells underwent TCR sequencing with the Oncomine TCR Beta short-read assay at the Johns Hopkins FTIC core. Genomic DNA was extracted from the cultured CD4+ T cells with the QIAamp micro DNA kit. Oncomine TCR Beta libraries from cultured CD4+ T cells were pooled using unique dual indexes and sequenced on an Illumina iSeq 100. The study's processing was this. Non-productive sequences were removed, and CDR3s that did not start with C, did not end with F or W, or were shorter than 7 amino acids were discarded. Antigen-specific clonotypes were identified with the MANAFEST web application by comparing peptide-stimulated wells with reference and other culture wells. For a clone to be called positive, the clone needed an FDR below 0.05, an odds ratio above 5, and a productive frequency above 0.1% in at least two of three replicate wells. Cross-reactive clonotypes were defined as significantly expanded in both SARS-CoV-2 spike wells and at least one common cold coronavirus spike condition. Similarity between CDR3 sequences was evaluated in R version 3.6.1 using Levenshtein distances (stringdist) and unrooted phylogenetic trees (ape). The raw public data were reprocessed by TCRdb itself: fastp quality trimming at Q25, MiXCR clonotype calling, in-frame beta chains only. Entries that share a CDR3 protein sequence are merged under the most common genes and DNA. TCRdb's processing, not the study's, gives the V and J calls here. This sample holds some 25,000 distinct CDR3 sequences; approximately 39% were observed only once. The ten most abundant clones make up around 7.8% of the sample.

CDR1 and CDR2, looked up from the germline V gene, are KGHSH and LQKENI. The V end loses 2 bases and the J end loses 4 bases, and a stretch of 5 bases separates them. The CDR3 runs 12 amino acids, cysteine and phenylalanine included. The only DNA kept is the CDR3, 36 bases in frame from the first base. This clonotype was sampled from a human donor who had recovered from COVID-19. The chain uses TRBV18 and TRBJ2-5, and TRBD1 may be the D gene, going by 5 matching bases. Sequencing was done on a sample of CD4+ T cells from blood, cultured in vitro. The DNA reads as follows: TGTGCCAGCTCACCAAGGGGAGAGACCCAGTACTTC. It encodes CASSPRGETQYF.